A single T cell receptor beta chain is shown here with its context. In the same sample, other DNA sequences code for this CDR3. Method: immunoSEQ multiplex PCR; TCRdb's copy keeps in-frame clones and lacks some. Of approximately 760,000 clones listed, approximately 85% are singletons. The data were taken from a study of shared T cell receptors in the human thymus. J was trimmed by 7 bases and V by 5 bases; bases with no gene match: 10. The germline V gene has CDR1 LNHDA and CDR2 SQIVND (reference sequence). The CDR3 extends over 16 amino acids. The sample was also reused in another study, on human thymus T cells. This second report adds: Donors were healthy Finnish infants having corrective surgery for congenital heart defects. Thymus was obtained from resections taken during corrective heart surgery. Highly overlapping thymic repertoires among unrelated individuals were reported in related research.

The chain joins TRBV19 to TRBJ1-5, with 11 nucleotides matching TRBD1. This clonotype originated in a girl under three years old with a congenital heart defect. The sequencing sample was made of thymocytes. The CDR3 loop reads CASSPGTGGTGQPQHF. CDR3 coding DNA: TGTGCCAGTAGTCCAGGGACAGGGGGGACTGGGCAGCCCCAGCATTTT.